The 7 T cell receptor beta chains below come from one sample, sequenced in a study of T-cell reconstitution after alpha-beta-depleted transplantation in children. The library targeted TCRbeta and was prepared with unique molecular identifiers. MiXCR, run by TCRdb on the PCR reads, gives a single entry per CDR3 protein. The sample has approximately 250,000 distinct CDR3 sequences; about 8.8% are singletons. The sequenced sample was PBMCs from the stem cell graft donor, obtained from the stem cell graft. Receptors originate from a human donor who donated a stem cell graft to a child with SCID.

In this sample, this clonotype turned up many times. The J gene is TRBJ2-7, the V gene TRBV9; D uncertain. V was shortened by 0 bases and J by 0 bases, with 7 bases between the two germline ends. This CDR3 is 14 amino acids long. The V gene's germline CDR1 is SGDLS and CDR2 YYNGEE. The CDR3 DNA sequence: TGTGCCAGCAGCGTAGGCCCAGCCTCCTACGAGCAGTACTTC. Its translation is CASSVGPASYEQYF.

This clonotype was counted at least ten times. The chain joins TRBV28 to TRBJ2-1; no reliable D call. Germline V gene lookup returns CDR1 MDHEN and CDR2 SYDVKM. Trimming cost V 3 bases and J 3 bases, with 15 bases left between them. CDR3 size: 16 residues. The CDR3 reads CASSLPPEGFYNEQFF. CDR3 nucleotides: TGTGCCAGCAGTTTGCCCCCCGAAGGGTTCTACAATGAGCAGTTCTTC.

This clonotype was detected ten times or more. The chain combines TRBV20-1 with TRBJ2-1; 7 positions agree with TRBD2. Trimming at V came to 6 bases and at J to 5 bases, leaving 10 bases not matched to a gene. The CDR3 is made up of 14 amino acids. CDR1 is DFQATT, CDR2 SNEGSKA, per germline (reference sequence). CDR3 bases: TGCAGTGCCCCTTGGGCTAGCGGTAACAATGAGCAGTTCTTC. It is translated as CSAPWASGNNEQFF.

This clonotype was counted many times. The chain links TRBV7-3 to TRBJ1-6; D gene unclear. Germline values: CDR1 SGHTA, CDR2 FQGTGA. V was cut by 5 bases and J by 9 bases, with 14 bases left in between. CDR3 length: 14 residues. The CDR3 reads CASSLGSYGSPLHF. CDR3 nucleotides: TGTGCCAGCAGCCTAGGGAGTTACGGTTCACCCCTCCACTTT. Full variable domain (missing parts from reference TRBV7-3 and TRBJ1-6): GAGVSQTPSNKVTEKGKYVELRCDPISGHTALYWYRQSLGQGPEFLIYFQGTGAADDSGLPNDRFFAVRPEGSVSTLKIQRTERGDSAVYLCASSLGSYGSPLHFGNGTRLTVT.

This clonotype was recorded many times. The rearrangement links TRBV5-1 to TRBJ2-6; perhaps TRBD2 as D (5 bases). This CDR3 contains 16 residues. V was shortened by 1 base and J by 4 bases, with 12 bases between the two germline ends. Germline V lookup: CDR1 SGHRS, CDR2 YFSETQ. Here the CDR3 DNA reads TGCGCCAGCAGCTTGAACGGGGAATCCGGGGCCAACGTCCTGACTTTC. Its translation is CASSLNGESGANVLTF.

The genes are TRBV10-3 and TRBJ2-3; TRBD1 matches at 11 bases. The germline V gene has CDR1 ENHRY and CDR2 SYGVKD. The ends lost 2 bases at V and 1 base at J; junction bases unmatched: 5. The CDR3 sequence is 17 residues long. The CDR3 coding sequence is TGTGCCATCAGTGAGCTTGGGACAGGGGGTGGCACAGATACGCAGTATTTT. This gives the protein CAISELGTGGGTDTQYF.

This clonotype was seen repeatedly, ten times or more. The V and J genes are TRBV4-1 and TRBJ2-5; D gene ambiguous. The CDR3 covers 16 residues. V gave up 4 bases and J gave up 3 bases, with 18 bases separating them. CDR1 MGHRA and CDR2 YSYEKL come from the germline V gene. Written as DNA, the CDR3 is TGCGCCAGCAGCCGGCAACTACTCGGCTATAAAGAGACCCAGTACTTC. Translating gives CASSRQLLGYKETQYF.